This T cell receptor beta chain was captured by sequencing in a study of T cell responses to AZD1222 COVID-19 vaccine. TCRdb's table, derived via immunoSEQ multiplex PCR, lists solely in-frame clones and lacks some. The top ten hold roughly 6.6% of the sample, which has 130,000 or so clones, approximately 94% seen once. Trimming pared 0 bases from V and 0 bases from J, leaving 12 bases between. Germline lookup yields CDR1 LNHNV and CDR2 YYDKDF (reference sequence). The CDR3 is made up of 16 amino acids. The sequences come from peripheral blood, collected on day 0 of AZD1222 vaccination. This chain connects TRBV15 to TRBJ2-7; perhaps TRBD2 as D (5 bases). The TCR was taken from an adult in good health. The CDR3 loop is CATSRDKSGSSYEQYF. The CDR3 DNA is TGTGCCACCAGCAGAGATAAGAGCGGAAGCTCCTACGAGCAGTACTTC.